These 9 T cell receptor beta chains were sequenced from one sample in a study of T cells in Graves' hyperthyroidism and ophthalmopathy. Amplification targeted TCR beta CDR3 regions from RNA transcripts. During a first-round RT-PCR of the TCR CDR3, the HTBI primer set was used. One entry per CDR3 protein results from TCRdb running MiXCR on the multiplex PCR reads. The sample holds some 150,000 distinct CDR3 sequences; 22% are singletons and the top ten take around two thirds. Sequenced input: blood. These receptors originate from a woman in her forties or fifties with Graves' hyperthyroidism that later progressed to Graves' ophthalmopathy.

Points on this clonotype: This may come from a read error, since a much larger clone is one base off. The rearrangement joins TRBV13 to TRBJ2-7; D possibly matches TRBD1 or TRBD2 (5 bases each). The CDR3 is 14 amino acids. Looked up from germline, CDR1 is PRHDT and CDR2 is FYEKMQ (reference sequence). CDR3 sequence: CAGSGRESSYEQYF. The CDR3 coding sequence is TGTGCCGGCAGTGGCAGGGAGAGCTCCTACGAGCAGTACTTC.

The rearrangement joins TRBV27 to TRBJ2-7; D is unclear. The germline V gene encodes CDR1 MNHEY and CDR2 SMNVEV (reference sequence). The CDR3 length is 11 residues. Between the trimmed V and J ends, which lost 8 bases and 3 bases, there was a span of 8 bases. The CDR3 DNA reads as TGTGCCAGCCCCGCCGGCTACGAGCAGTACTTC. Translating gives CASPAGYEQYF.

This clonotype has just a few counts. The chain couples TRBV5-1 to TRBJ2-1, with D unclear. This CDR3 comprises 15 residues. Germline assignment: CDR1 SGHRS and CDR2 YFSETQ. V lost 5 bases, J lost 0 bases, and 12 bases lay in between. The CDR3 nucleotides are TGCGCCAGCAGTTTGCGCTCCCCCTCCTACAATGAGCAGTTCTTC. It translates to CASSLRSPSYNEQFF.

This clonotype came up many times. Written as DNA, the CDR3 is TGTGCCAGCATTGGGGGAGAGATCAAGGAGGCCAATGAGCAGTTCTTC. Its protein product is CASIGGEIKEANEQFF. The chain recombines TRBV2 with TRBJ2-1; perhaps D is TRBD1 or TRBD2 (5 bases each). The CDR3 sequence is 16 residues long. Per the germline V gene, CDR1 is SNHLY and CDR2 is FYNNEI. Between the trimmed V and J ends, which lost 7 bases and 6 bases, there was a span of 22 bases.

In its sample, this clonotype was seen a few times. The chain uses TRBV10-2 and TRBJ2-7; weak D call: TRBD2 (6 bases). The CDR3 runs to 15 residues. The V end lost 6 bases, the J end lost 6 bases, and 21 bases lay between the germline ends. The germline CDR1 and CDR2 sequences are WSHSY and SAAADI. The CDR3 DNA sequence: TGCGCCAGCAGGGTCTTTGGCGCTAGCGAATCCGAGCAGTACTTC. Its translation: CASRVFGASESEQYF.

V and J are TRBV29-1 and TRBJ1-2; D is ambiguous. V was shortened by 3 bases and J by 9 bases, with 17 bases between the two germline ends. The CDR3 loop spans 13 amino acids. The V gene's germline CDR1 is SQVTM and CDR2 ANQGSEA. The CDR3 nucleotides read TGCAGCGTTGACCGACGGAATGGGGAGAGCTACACCTTC. This gives the protein CSVDRRNGESYTF.

V and J are TRBV7-9 and TRBJ2-3; TRBD2 aligns across 8 bases. V lost 6 bases and J lost 3; bases outside the gene matches: 11. The germline gives CDR1 SEHNR, CDR2 FQNEAQ (reference sequence). The CDR3 runs 16 residues. In DNA form, the CDR3 reads TGTGCCAGCAGTTATATAGCGGGACCCCAAACAGATACGCAGTATTTT. It yields the protein CASSYIAGPQTDTQYF.

This clonotype has only a few counts. The chain is built from TRBV7-9 and TRBJ1-1, with unresolved D. Germline V CDR1 and CDR2: SEHNR, FQNEAQ (reference sequence). There are 15 residues in the CDR3. Trimming took 0 bases from V and 0 from J, leaving 8 bases between them. The DNA for the CDR3 is TGTGCCAGCAGCTTAGCGGAAGGACTGAACACTGAAGCTTTCTTT. Its protein is CASSLAEGLNTEAFF.

In its sample, this clonotype was seen a few times. J is TRBJ1-4 and V is TRBV6-1; TRBD1 aligns across 7 bases. After removal of 5 bases from V and 8 bases from J, the junction contained 8 bases not matched to a gene. CDR1 MNHNS and CDR2 SASEGT come from the germline V gene. The CDR3 contains 14 residues. The CDR3: CASSQGGRDEKLFF. The DNA for the CDR3 is TGTGCCAGCAGTCAGGGGGGTCGGGACGAAAAACTGTTTTTT.